The rows below give T cell receptor beta chains drawn from one sample of a study of a mutant IDH1 vaccine in newly diagnosed glioma. This table comes from immunoSEQ multiplex PCR, and its TCRdb copy is limited to in-frame clones, with some not included. The sample lists more than 80,000 clones, about four fifths occurring once. Sample: PBMCs, taken from a glioma patient treated with radiotherapy, temozolomide or both. These receptors all stem from a woman aged 50 to 60 with glioma. CDR3s include the opening cysteine and the closing phenylalanine or tryptophan. A D gene is named only where the DNA matches it firmly. A clone size is listed for some rows: how often the clone was seen (once, few, many), or a class if it is expanded.

clone_size: NA; d_call: NA; v_call: TRBV5-1; j_call: TRBJ2-7; cdr3_nt: TGCGCCAGCAGCTTGGGTGGGACCGCTCCATCAGGATCCTACGAGCAGTACTTC; cdr3_aa: CASSLGGTAPSGSYEQYF
clone_size: NA; d_call: TRBD2; v_call: TRBV5-1; j_call: TRBJ2-5; cdr3_nt: TGCGCCAGCAGCTTAGTAACTAGCGGGGAGGAGACCCAGTACTTC; cdr3_aa: CASSLVTSGEETQYF
clone_size: NA; d_call: NA; v_call: TRBV27; j_call: TRBJ1-4; cdr3_nt: TGTGCCAGCAGTTTAATTAGGACCGGGACTAATGAAAAACTGTTTTTT; cdr3_aa: CASSLIRTGTNEKLFF
clone_size: NA; d_call: NA; v_call: TRBV5-4; j_call: TRBJ2-3; cdr3_nt: TGTGCCAGCAGCCGGGGCGGGGAGTTGACAGATACGCAGTATTTT; cdr3_aa: CASSRGGELTDTQYF
clone_size: NA; d_call: TRBD1; v_call: TRBV6-1; j_call: TRBJ2-7; cdr3_nt: TGTGCCAGCAGTGAAGCGGACAGGGGCCCCTACGAGCAGTACTTC; cdr3_aa: CASSEADRGPYEQYF
clone_size: NA; d_call: NA; v_call: TRBV4-1; j_call: TRBJ2-7; cdr3_nt: TGCGCCAGCAGCCCCGGCGGTGGCAGAACCTACGAGCAGTACTTC; cdr3_aa: CASSPGGGRTYEQYF
clone_size: NA; d_call: NA; v_call: TRBV5-1; j_call: TRBJ1-6; cdr3_nt: TGCGCCAGCAGCCCAACGTCTGGGCACGTCAATTCACCCCTCCACTTT; cdr3_aa: CASSPTSGHVNSPLHF
clone_size: NA; d_call: TRBD1; v_call: TRBV9; j_call: TRBJ1-5; cdr3_nt: TGTGCCAGCAGCTACTACGTCGAAGACAGGGGGCAACATGGGCCCGATCAGCCCCAGCATTTT; cdr3_aa: CASSYYVEDRGQHGPDQPQHF
clone_size: NA; d_call: NA; v_call: TRBV2; j_call: TRBJ2-6; cdr3_nt: TGTGCCAGCCCTGCGCCTGGGGCCAACGTCCTGACTTTC; cdr3_aa: CASPAPGANVLTF
clone_size: once; d_call: NA; v_call: TRBV18; j_call: TRBJ1-4; cdr3_nt: TGTGCCAGCTCACCCAACTCCAAGCCCAATGAAAAACTGTTTTTT; cdr3_aa: CASSPNSKPNEKLFF
clone_size: NA; d_call: NA; v_call: TRBV18; j_call: TRBJ2-5; cdr3_nt: TGTGCCAGCTCACCAGTAAAAGAGACCCAGTACTTC; cdr3_aa: CASSPVKETQYF
clone_size: NA; d_call: TRBD1; v_call: TRBV9; j_call: TRBJ2-3; cdr3_nt: TGTGCCAGCAGCCCACGGACAGGGGTCACAGATACGCAGTATTTT; cdr3_aa: CASSPRTGVTDTQYF
clone_size: NA; d_call: NA; v_call: TRBV25-1; j_call: TRBJ1-2; cdr3_nt: TGTGCCAGCAGTAATCTCTATGGCTACACCTTC; cdr3_aa: CASSNLYGYTF
clone_size: NA; d_call: NA; v_call: TRBV28; j_call: TRBJ1-1; cdr3_nt: TGTGCCAGCAGTTTACTGGACACCTCGGCTGAAGCTTTCTTT; cdr3_aa: CASSLLDTSAEAFF
clone_size: NA; d_call: TRBD1; v_call: TRBV30; j_call: TRBJ2-7; cdr3_nt: TGTGCCTGGACGGGGACAGGTAGTACCTACGAGCAGTACTTC; cdr3_aa: CAWTGTGSTYEQYF
clone_size: NA; d_call: TRBD2; v_call: TRBV5-1; j_call: TRBJ2-3; cdr3_nt: TGCGCCAGCAGAACAAGCGGGGGCACAGATACGCAGTATTTT; cdr3_aa: CASRTSGGTDTQYF
clone_size: NA; d_call: NA; v_call: TRBV5-4; j_call: TRBJ2-3; cdr3_nt: TGTGCCAGCACCCTGGGGGGCGGGGCGGCAGATACGCAGTATTTT; cdr3_aa: CASTLGGGAADTQYF
clone_size: NA; d_call: TRBD2; v_call: TRBV19; j_call: TRBJ2-3; cdr3_nt: TGTGCCAGTAGTATAGATGGGACCGGGGGGGATACGCAGTATTTT; cdr3_aa: CASSIDGTGGDTQYF
clone_size: NA; d_call: NA; v_call: TRBV6-5; j_call: TRBJ1-5; cdr3_nt: TGTGCCAGCAGCAACAGTGGGAATCAGCCCCAGCATTTT; cdr3_aa: CASSNSGNQPQHF
clone_size: NA; d_call: NA; v_call: TRBV27; j_call: TRBJ2-7; cdr3_nt: TGTGCCAGCAGACCTCACGAACGCTACGAGCAGTACTTC; cdr3_aa: CASRPHERYEQYF
clone_size: once; d_call: TRBD1; v_call: TRBV6-1; j_call: TRBJ1-2; cdr3_nt: TGTGCCAGCAGACAGGGGGACTATGGCTACACCTTC; cdr3_aa: CASRQGDYGYTF
clone_size: NA; d_call: NA; v_call: TRBV11-2; j_call: TRBJ2-6; cdr3_nt: TGTGCCAGCAGCTTCAGTTCTGGGGCCAACGTCCTGACTTTC; cdr3_aa: CASSFSSGANVLTF
clone_size: NA; d_call: NA; v_call: TRBV7-9; j_call: TRBJ2-7; cdr3_nt: TGTGCCAGCAGCTTAGCACCGGACAGCTCCTACGAGCAGTACTTC; cdr3_aa: CASSLAPDSSYEQYF
clone_size: few; d_call: NA; v_call: TRBV19; j_call: TRBJ1-6; cdr3_nt: TGTGCCAGTAGTATTTTTGGGGATAATTCACCCCTCCACTTT; cdr3_aa: CASSIFGDNSPLHF
clone_size: NA; d_call: TRBD1; v_call: TRBV5-4; j_call: TRBJ2-7; cdr3_nt: TGTGCCAGCAGCTCCCGGACAGGGAAATGGGAGCAGTACTTC; cdr3_aa: CASSSRTGKWEQYF
clone_size: NA; d_call: TRBD1; v_call: TRBV7-9; j_call: TRBJ2-7; cdr3_nt: TGTGCCAGCAGCTCGGGACAGGGGCCGTACGAGCAGTACTTC; cdr3_aa: CASSSGQGPYEQYF
clone_size: NA; d_call: TRBD2; v_call: TRBV2; j_call: TRBJ2-3; cdr3_nt: TGTGCCAGCAGTGATCGCCGGGGGGGCCGGGGGACAGATACGCAGTATTTT; cdr3_aa: CASSDRRGGRGTDTQYF
clone_size: NA; d_call: NA; v_call: TRBV7-2; j_call: TRBJ1-1; cdr3_nt: TGTGCCAGCAGCCTCGTTTCCGGTGAGGTGACTGAAGCTTTCTTT; cdr3_aa: CASSLVSGEVTEAFF
clone_size: few; d_call: NA; v_call: TRBV6-1; j_call: TRBJ1-1; cdr3_nt: TGTGCCAGCAGTGAATTAGCTCTGACTGAAGCTTTCTTT; cdr3_aa: CASSELALTEAFF
clone_size: NA; d_call: TRBD1; v_call: TRBV4-1; j_call: TRBJ2-1; cdr3_nt: TGCGCCAGCAGCCAATCATGGACAGGGCTCTACAATGAGCAGTTCTTC; cdr3_aa: CASSQSWTGLYNEQFF
clone_size: NA; d_call: NA; v_call: TRBV6-5; j_call: TRBJ1-3; cdr3_nt: TGTGCCAGCAGAGGGAAACTTTACGGAAACACCATATATTTT; cdr3_aa: CASRGKLYGNTIYF
clone_size: NA; d_call: NA; v_call: TRBV2; j_call: TRBJ2-5; cdr3_nt: TGTGCCAGCAGGACAGGAGCGGAGACCCAGTACTTC; cdr3_aa: CASRTGAETQYF
clone_size: once; d_call: TRBD1; v_call: TRBV30; j_call: TRBJ1-1; cdr3_nt: TGTGCCTGGGACCAGGGACAGGGACCCGAAGCTTTCTTT; cdr3_aa: CAWDQGQGPEAFF
clone_size: once; d_call: NA; v_call: TRBV7-2; j_call: TRBJ1-2; cdr3_nt: TGTGCCAGCAGCTTAGAACAGGGTTTTCGCTACACCTTC; cdr3_aa: CASSLEQGFRYTF
clone_size: NA; d_call: NA; v_call: TRBV13; j_call: TRBJ1-2; cdr3_nt: TGTGCCAGCAGCCTGGGGAGGAGACAGAACGATGGCTACACCTTC; cdr3_aa: CASSLGRRQNDGYTF
clone_size: few; d_call: TRBD1; v_call: TRBV7-8; j_call: TRBJ1-5; cdr3_nt: TGTGCCAGCAGCTTTTCGGACAGGGGCAATCAGCCCCAGCATTTT; cdr3_aa: CASSFSDRGNQPQHF
clone_size: NA; d_call: TRBD1; v_call: TRBV7-8; j_call: TRBJ1-2; cdr3_nt: TGTGCCAGCAGCCTACAGGGGTCATATGGCTACACCTTC; cdr3_aa: CASSLQGSYGYTF
clone_size: few; d_call: TRBD2; v_call: TRBV18; j_call: TRBJ2-1; cdr3_nt: TGTGCCAGCTCACCCTTGACTAGCGGGGCCGTCAATGAGCAGTTCTTC; cdr3_aa: CASSPLTSGAVNEQFF
clone_size: NA; d_call: TRBD1; v_call: TRBV9; j_call: TRBJ1-1; cdr3_nt: TGTGCCAGCAGCGTATCGGGACAGGGGAACACTGAAGCTTTCTTT; cdr3_aa: CASSVSGQGNTEAFF
clone_size: NA; d_call: NA; v_call: TRBV10-3; j_call: TRBJ1-2; cdr3_nt: TGTGCCATCAGTGAGGGGTCAGGGCTTGGAAACTATGGCTACACCTTC; cdr3_aa: CAISEGSGLGNYGYTF
clone_size: NA; d_call: NA; v_call: TRBV27; j_call: TRBJ1-5; cdr3_nt: TGTGCCAGCAGCCAGGACCGCCTAGATAATCAGCCCCAGCATTTT; cdr3_aa: CASSQDRLDNQPQHF